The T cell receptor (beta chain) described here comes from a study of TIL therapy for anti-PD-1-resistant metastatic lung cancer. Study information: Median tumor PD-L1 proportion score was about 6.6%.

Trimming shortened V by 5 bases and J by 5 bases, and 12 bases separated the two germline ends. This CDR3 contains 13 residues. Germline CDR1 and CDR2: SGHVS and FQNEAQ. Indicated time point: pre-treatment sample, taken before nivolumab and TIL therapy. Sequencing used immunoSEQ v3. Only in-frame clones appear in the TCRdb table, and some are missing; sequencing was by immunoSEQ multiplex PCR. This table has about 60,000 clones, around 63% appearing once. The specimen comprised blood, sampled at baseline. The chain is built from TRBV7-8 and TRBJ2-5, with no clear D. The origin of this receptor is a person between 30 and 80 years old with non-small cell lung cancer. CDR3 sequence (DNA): TGTGCCAGCAGCCCCGGGCCAGCGGAGACCCAGTACTTC. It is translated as CASSPGPAETQYF.